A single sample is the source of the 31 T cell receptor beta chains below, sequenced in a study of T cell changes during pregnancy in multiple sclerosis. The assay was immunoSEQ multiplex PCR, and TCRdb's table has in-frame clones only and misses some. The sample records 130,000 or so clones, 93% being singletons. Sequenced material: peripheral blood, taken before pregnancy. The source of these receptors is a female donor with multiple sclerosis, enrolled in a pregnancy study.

CDR3 nucleotide sequence: TGTGCCAGCAGCTCAACTAGCGTTGAGCAGTTCTTC. Amino acid sequence: CASSSTSVEQFF. The chain couples TRBV5-5 to TRBJ2-1; 7 bases match TRBD2. The CDR3 contains 12 residues. J gave up 9 bases and V 3 bases, and 3 bases lay outside the gene matches. Looked up from germline, CDR1 is SGHKS and CDR2 is YYEKEE (reference sequence).

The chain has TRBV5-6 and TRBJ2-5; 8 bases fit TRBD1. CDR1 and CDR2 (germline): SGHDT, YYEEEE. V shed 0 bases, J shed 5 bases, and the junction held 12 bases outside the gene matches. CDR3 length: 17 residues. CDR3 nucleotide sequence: TGTGCCAGCAGCTTGGTTGGGACAGGTAGCCTGGGGGAGACCCAGTACTTC. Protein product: CASSLVGTGSLGETQYF. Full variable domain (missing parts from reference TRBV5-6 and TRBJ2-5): DAGVTQSPTHLIKTRGQQVTLRCSPKSGHDTVSWYQQALGQGPQFIFQYYEEEERQRGNFPDRFSGHQFPNYSSELNVNALLLGDSALYLCASSLVGTGSLGETQYFGPGTRLLVL.

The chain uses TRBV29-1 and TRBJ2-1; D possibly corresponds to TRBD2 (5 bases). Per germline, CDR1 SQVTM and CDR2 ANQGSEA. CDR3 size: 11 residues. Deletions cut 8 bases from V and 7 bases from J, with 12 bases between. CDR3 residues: CSSRTGNEQFF. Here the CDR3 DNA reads TGCAGCTCCCGGACTGGGAATGAGCAGTTCTTC.

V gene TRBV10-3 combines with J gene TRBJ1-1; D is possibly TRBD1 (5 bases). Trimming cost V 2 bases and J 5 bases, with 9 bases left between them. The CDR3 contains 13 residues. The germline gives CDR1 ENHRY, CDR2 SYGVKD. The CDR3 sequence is CAISEIGGTEAFF. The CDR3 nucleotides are TGTGCCATCAGTGAGATCGGGGGAACTGAAGCTTTCTTT.

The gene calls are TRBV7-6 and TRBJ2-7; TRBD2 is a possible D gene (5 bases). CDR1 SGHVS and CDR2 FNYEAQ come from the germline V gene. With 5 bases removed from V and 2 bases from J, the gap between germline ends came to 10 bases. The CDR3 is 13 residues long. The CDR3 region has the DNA TGTGCCAGCAGCCCCCGAGGGACCTACGAGCAGTACTTC. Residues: CASSPRGTYEQYF.

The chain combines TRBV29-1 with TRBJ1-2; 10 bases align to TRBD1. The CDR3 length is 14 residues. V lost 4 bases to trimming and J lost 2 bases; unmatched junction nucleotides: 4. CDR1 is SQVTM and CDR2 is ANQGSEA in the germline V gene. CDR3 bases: TGCAGCGTTGCCATGGGACAGGGGAACTATGGCTACACCTTC. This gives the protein CSVAMGQGNYGYTF.

The CDR3 here is CASSLVGHLGASRQETQYF. The CDR3 DNA reads as TGTGCCAGCAGCTTGGTAGGGCACCTAGGGGCCTCCCGCCAAGAGACCCAGTACTTC. This chain connects TRBV5-5 to TRBJ2-5, with a tentative D call TRBD1 (5 bases). Trimming left V 0 bases short and J 1 base short, with 22 bases between. From germline, CDR1 is SGHKS and CDR2 YYEKEE (reference sequence). There are 19 residues in the CDR3.

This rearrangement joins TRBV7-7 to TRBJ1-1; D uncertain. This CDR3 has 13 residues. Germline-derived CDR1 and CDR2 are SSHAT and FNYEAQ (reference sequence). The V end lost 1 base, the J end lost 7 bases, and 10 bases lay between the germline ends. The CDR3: CASSLDELSEAFF. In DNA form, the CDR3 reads TGTGCCAGCAGCTTAGACGAGTTAAGTGAAGCTTTCTTT.

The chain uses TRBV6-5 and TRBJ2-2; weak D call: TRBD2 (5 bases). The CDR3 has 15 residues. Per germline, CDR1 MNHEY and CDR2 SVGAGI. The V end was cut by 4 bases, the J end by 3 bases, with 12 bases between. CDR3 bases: TGTGCCAGCAGTTCTTGGGAGAGGGACACCGGGGAGCTGTTTTTT. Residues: CASSSWERDTGELFF.

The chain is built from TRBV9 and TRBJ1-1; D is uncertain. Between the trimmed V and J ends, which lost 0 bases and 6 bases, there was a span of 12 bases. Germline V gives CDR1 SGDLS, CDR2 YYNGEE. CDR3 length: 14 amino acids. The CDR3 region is CASSVATGLAEAFF. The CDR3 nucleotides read TGTGCCAGCAGCGTAGCTACGGGGTTGGCTGAAGCTTTCTTT.

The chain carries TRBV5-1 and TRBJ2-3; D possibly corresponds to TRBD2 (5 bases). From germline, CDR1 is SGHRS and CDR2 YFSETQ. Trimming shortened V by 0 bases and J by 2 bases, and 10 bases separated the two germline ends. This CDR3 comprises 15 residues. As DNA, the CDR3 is TGCGCCAGCAGCTTGGCGGGAAAGACCACAGATACGCAGTATTTT. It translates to CASSLAGKTTDTQYF.

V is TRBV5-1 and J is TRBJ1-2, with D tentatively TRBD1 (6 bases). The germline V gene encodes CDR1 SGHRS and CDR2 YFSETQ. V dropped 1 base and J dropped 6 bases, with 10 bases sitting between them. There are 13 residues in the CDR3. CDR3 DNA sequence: TGCGCCAGCAGCTTGCCAGGGGATCATGGCTACACCTTC. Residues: CASSLPGDHGYTF.

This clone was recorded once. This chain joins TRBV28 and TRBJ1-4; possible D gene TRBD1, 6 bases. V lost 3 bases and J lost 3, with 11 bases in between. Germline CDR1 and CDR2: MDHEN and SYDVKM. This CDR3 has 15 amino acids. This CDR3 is CASSFGQTPNEKLFF. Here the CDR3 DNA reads TGTGCCAGCAGTTTCGGACAGACCCCTAATGAAAAACTGTTTTTT.

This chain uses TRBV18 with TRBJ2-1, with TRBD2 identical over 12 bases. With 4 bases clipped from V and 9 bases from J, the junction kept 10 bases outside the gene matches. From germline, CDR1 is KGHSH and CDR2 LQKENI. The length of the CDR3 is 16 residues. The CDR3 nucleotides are TGTGCCAGCTCACTAAGGATGACTAGCGGGAGTGGTGAGCAGTTCTTC. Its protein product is CASSLRMTSGSGEQFF.

The CDR3 protein is CASSFPTSGGTDTQYF. Here the CDR3 DNA reads TGTGCCAGCAGCTTCCCGACTAGCGGAGGTACAGATACGCAGTATTTT. V is TRBV5-4 and J is TRBJ2-3; 9 bases agree with TRBD2. Germline CDR1 SGHNT, CDR2 YYREEE (reference sequence). With 2 bases clipped from V and 3 bases from J, the junction kept 7 bases outside the gene matches. The CDR3 extends over 16 amino acids.

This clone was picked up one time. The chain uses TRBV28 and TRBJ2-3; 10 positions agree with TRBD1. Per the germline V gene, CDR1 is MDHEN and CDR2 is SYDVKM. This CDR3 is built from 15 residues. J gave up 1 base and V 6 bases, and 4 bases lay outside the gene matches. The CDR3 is CASSRGTGGTDTQYF. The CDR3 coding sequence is TGTGCCAGCAGCCGCGGGACAGGGGGCACAGATACGCAGTATTTT.

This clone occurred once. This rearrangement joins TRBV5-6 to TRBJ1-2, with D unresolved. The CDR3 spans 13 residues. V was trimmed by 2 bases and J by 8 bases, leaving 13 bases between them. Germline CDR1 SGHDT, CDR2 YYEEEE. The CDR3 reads CASSLRVLSGYTF. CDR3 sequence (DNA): TGTGCCAGCAGCTTACGGGTGTTGAGCGGCTACACCTTC.

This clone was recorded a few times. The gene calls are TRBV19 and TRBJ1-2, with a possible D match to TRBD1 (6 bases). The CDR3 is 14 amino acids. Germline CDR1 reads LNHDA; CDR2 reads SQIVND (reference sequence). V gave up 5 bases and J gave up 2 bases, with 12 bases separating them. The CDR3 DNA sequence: TGTGCCAGTAGTTCCACAGGGTACAACTATGGCTACACCTTC. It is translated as CASSSTGYNYGYTF. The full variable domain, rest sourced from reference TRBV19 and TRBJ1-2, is DGGITQSPKYLFRKEGQNVTLSCEQNLNHDAMYWYRQDPGQGLRLIYYSQIVNDFQKGDIAEGYSVSREKKESFPLTVTSAQKNPTAFYLCASSSTGYNYGYTFGSGTRLTVV.

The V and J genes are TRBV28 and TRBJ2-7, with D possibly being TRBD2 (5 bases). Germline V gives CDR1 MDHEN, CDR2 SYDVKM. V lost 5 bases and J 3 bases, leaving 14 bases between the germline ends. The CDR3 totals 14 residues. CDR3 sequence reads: CASSPLLGSYEQYF. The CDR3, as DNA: TGTGCCAGCAGTCCCCTTTTAGGGAGCTACGAGCAGTACTTC.

This chain's CDR3 is CASRLTRASNQPQHF. CDR3 nucleotides: TGTGCCAGTAGATTGACCAGGGCTAGCAATCAGCCCCAGCATTTT. This sequence joins TRBV19 and TRBJ1-5, with D possibly matching TRBD1 (5 bases). V lost 6 bases and J lost 0, with 12 bases in between. Germline CDR1 reads LNHDA; CDR2 reads SQIVND (reference sequence). This CDR3 comprises 15 residues.

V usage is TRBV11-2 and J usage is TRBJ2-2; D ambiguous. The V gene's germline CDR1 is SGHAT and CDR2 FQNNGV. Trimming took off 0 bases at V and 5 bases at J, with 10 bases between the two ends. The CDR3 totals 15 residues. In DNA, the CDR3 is TGTGCCAGCAGCTTAGAAGGAGTATTAACCGGGGAGCTGTTTTTT. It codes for CASSLEGVLTGELFF.

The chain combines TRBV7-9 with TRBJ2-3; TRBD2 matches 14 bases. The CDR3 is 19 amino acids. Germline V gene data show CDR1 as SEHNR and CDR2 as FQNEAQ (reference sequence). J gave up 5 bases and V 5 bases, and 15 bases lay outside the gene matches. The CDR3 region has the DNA TGTGCCAGCAGCCCCGACTTGGGACTAGCGGGAGCGTTGGGAGATACGCAGTATTTT. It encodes CASSPDLGLAGALGDTQYF.

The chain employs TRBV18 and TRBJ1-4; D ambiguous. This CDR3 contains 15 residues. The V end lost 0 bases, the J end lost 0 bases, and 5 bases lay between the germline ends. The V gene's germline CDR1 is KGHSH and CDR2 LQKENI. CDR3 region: CASSPPLATNEKLFF. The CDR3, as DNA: TGTGCCAGCTCACCACCACTGGCAACTAATGAAAAACTGTTTTTT.

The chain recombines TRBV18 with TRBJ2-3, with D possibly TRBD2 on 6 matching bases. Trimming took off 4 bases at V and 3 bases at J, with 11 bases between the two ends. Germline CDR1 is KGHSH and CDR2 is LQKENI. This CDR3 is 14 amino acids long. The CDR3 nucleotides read TGTGCCAGCTCACAATTAGGAGGGACAGATACGCAGTATTTT. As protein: CASSQLGGTDTQYF.

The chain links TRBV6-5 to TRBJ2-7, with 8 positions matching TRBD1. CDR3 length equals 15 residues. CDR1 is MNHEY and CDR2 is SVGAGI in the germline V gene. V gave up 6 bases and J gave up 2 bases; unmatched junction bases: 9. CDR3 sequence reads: CASRTGQGAPYEQYF. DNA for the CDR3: TGTGCCAGCAGAACTGGACAGGGAGCCCCCTACGAGCAGTACTTC.

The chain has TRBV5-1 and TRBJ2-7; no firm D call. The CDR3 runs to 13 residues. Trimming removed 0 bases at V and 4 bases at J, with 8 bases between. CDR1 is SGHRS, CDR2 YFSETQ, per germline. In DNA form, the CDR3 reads TGCGCCAGCAGCTTGGAAACACAATACGAGCAGTACTTC. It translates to CASSLETQYEQYF.

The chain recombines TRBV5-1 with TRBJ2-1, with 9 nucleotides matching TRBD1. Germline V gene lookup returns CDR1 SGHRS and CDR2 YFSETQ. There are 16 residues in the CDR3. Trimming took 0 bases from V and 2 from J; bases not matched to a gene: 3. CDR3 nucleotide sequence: TGCGCCAGCAGCTTGGAGGGACAGGGCACCTACAATGAGCAGTTCTTC. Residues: CASSLEGQGTYNEQFF. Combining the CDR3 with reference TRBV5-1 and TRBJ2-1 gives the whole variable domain KAGVTQTPRYLIKTRGQQVTLSCSPISGHRSVSWYQQTPGQGLQFLFEYFSETQRNKGNFPGRFSGRQFSNSRSEMNVSTLELGDSALYLCASSLEGQGTYNEQFFGPGTRLTVL.

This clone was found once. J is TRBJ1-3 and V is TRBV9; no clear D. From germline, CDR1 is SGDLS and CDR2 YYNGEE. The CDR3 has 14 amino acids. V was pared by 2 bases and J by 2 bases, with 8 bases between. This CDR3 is CASSVAVAGNTIYF. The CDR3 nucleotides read TGTGCCAGCAGCGTGGCGGTGGCTGGAAACACCATATATTTT.

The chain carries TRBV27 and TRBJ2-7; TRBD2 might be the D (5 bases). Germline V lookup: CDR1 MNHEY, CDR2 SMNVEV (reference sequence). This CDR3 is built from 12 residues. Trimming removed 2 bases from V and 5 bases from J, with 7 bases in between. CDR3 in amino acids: CASSLPGNEQYF. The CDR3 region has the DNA TGTGCCAGCAGTTTACCCGGGAACGAGCAGTACTTC.

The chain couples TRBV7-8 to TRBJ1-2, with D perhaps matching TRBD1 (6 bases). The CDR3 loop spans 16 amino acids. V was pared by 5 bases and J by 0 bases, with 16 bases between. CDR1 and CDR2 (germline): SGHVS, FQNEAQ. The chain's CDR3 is CASSHFRGRPNYGYTF. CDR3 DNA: TGTGCCAGCAGCCACTTCAGGGGCCGCCCTAACTATGGCTACACCTTC.

The CDR3 sequence: CASSLGTHPNEKLFF. In nucleotides, the CDR3 is TGCGCCAGCAGCTTGGGGACACACCCCAATGAAAAACTGTTTTTT. J is TRBJ1-4 and V is TRBV5-1; TRBD1 might be the D (5 bases). Germline V gives CDR1 SGHRS, CDR2 YFSETQ. V was trimmed by 0 bases and J by 5 bases, leaving 11 bases between them. This CDR3 has 15 residues.